The 7 T cell receptor beta chains in this list originate from one sample, sequenced in a study of technical replicates of blood from a few donors. Sequencing was performed with immunoSEQ multiplex PCR; in TCRdb, only in-frame clones are kept and a portion is missing. Found here are around 70,000 clones, 94% of them singletons; the top ten hold 0.3% to 0.45%. What was sequenced was T cells isolated from PBMCs. These receptor sequences come from a human donor in good health.

The rearrangement uses TRBV5-6 and TRBJ2-5; D not certain. This CDR3 is built from 15 residues. V was trimmed by 0 bases and J by 1 base, leaving 10 bases between them. CDR1 SGHDT and CDR2 YYEEEE come from the germline V gene. CDR3 protein: CASSLGPGSQETQYF. The CDR3 nucleotides read TGTGCCAGCAGCTTGGGACCAGGAAGCCAAGAGACCCAGTACTTC. Supplemented by reference TRBV5-6 and TRBJ2-5, the full variable domain reads DAGVTQSPTHLIKTRGQQVTLRCSPKSGHDTVSWYQQALGQGPQFIFQYYEEEERQRGNFPDRFSGHQFPNYSSELNVNALLLGDSALYLCASSLGPGSQETQYFGPGTRLLVL.

V and J are TRBV27 and TRBJ2-1; 7 bases agree with TRBD1. V shed 5 bases and J 4 bases; nucleotides not matched to a gene: 2. CDR1 is MNHEY, CDR2 SMNVEV, per germline (reference sequence). CDR3 length: 13 residues. CDR3 amino acids: CASSMGQYNEQFF. The CDR3 DNA follows: TGTGCCAGCAGTATGGGACAGTACAATGAGCAGTTCTTC.

The chain carries TRBV11-3 and TRBJ2-1; 12 bases agree with TRBD2. V was pared by 5 bases and J by 0 bases, with 8 bases of the junction left unmatched. The CDR3 runs to 18 residues. The germline V gene encodes CDR1 SGHNT and CDR2 YENEEA. As DNA, the CDR3 is TGTGCCAGCAGCCCCCGGGCGACTAGCGGGAGCTCCTACAATGAGCAGTTCTTC. Its protein is CASSPRATSGSSYNEQFF.

The chain combines TRBV2 with TRBJ2-7; perhaps TRBD2 as D (6 bases). Germline CDR1 and CDR2: SNHLY and FYNNEI. V was trimmed by 11 bases and J by 6 bases, leaving 8 bases between them. The CDR3 spans 9 residues. The CDR3 is CAVGGEQYF. The CDR3 nucleotides read TGTGCCGTGGGGGGCGAGCAGTACTTC.

The rearrangement joins TRBV19 to TRBJ1-5, with 9 bases identical to TRBD1. The CDR3 sequence is 15 residues long. V trimming: 4 bases; J trimming: 6 bases; junction bases outside the gene matches: 7. Germline V gene lookup returns CDR1 LNHDA and CDR2 SQIVND (reference sequence). In nucleotides, the CDR3 is TGTGCCAGTAGTACGGAGACAGGGGGGAGTCAGCCCCAGCATTTT. Amino acid sequence: CASSTETGGSQPQHF.

This sequence joins TRBV7-2 and TRBJ1-4; TRBD1 aligns across 8 bases. This CDR3 region has 17 residues. After removal of 3 bases from V and 5 bases from J, the junction contained 11 bases not matched to a gene. Germline values: CDR1 SGHTA, CDR2 FQGNSA. For the CDR3, the DNA is TGTGCCAGCAGCTTTTCCCCAGGGACAGGCGCAAATGAAAAACTGTTTTTT. Its translation is CASSFSPGTGANEKLFF.

The chain has TRBV19 and TRBJ2-3; D gene ambiguous. With 3 bases removed from V and 9 bases from J, the gap between germline ends came to 16 bases. Germline assignment: CDR1 LNHDA and CDR2 SQIVND (reference sequence). This CDR3 region has 14 residues. CDR3 in DNA: TGTGCCAGTAGTATCTCCACCTATGGGCAAACGCAGTATTTT. As protein: CASSISTYGQTQYF. Based on the CDR3 plus reference TRBV19 and TRBJ2-3, the full variable domain is DGGITQSPKYLFRKEGQNVTLSCEQNLNHDAMYWYRQDPGQGLRLIYYSQIVNDFQKGDIAEGYSVSREKKESFPLTVTSAQKNPTAFYLCASSISTYGQTQYFGPGTRLTVL.